Here is one T cell receptor beta chain with its context. The data were produced by immunoSEQ multiplex PCR, yet TCRdb's version contains in-frame clones alone and is incomplete. The repertoire consists of around 400,000 clones, with about 88% occurring once and the leading ten covering 1.4% to 1.5%. The CDR3 consists of 14 residues. Germline-derived CDR1 and CDR2 are MDHEN and SYDVKM. V shed 3 bases and J shed 2 bases, with 11 bases lying between them. The data derive from a study of blood T cell repertoires in COVID-19. The genes are TRBV28 and TRBJ2-7; TRBD1 might be the D (6 bases). The receptor was isolated from a woman under 30 who had been exposed to COVID-19. Sequences were obtained from PBMCs or T cells enriched from blood (not recorded which). In DNA form, the CDR3 reads TGTGCCAGCAGTTTTAGGGACAAAGCCTACGAGCAGTACTTC. Translation: CASSFRDKAYEQYF.